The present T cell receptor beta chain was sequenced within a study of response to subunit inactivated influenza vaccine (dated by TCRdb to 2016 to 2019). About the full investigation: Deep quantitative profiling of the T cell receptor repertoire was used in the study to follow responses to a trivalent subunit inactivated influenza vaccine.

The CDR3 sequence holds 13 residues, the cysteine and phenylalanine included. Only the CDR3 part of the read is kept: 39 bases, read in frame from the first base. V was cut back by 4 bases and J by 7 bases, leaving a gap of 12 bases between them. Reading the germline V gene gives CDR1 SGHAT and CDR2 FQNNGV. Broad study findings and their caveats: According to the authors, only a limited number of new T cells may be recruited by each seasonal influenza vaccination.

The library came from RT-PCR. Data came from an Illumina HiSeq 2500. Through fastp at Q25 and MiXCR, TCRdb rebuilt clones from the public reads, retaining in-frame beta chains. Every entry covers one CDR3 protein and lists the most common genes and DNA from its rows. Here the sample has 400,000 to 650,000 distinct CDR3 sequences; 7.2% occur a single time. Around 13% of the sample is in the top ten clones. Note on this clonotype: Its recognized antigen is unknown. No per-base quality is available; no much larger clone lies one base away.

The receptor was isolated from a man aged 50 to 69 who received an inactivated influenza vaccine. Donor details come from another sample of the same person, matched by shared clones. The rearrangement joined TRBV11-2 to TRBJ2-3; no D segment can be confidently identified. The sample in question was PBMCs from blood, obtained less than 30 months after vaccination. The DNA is TGTGCCAGCAGCTCTCAAAGGTCTCATACGCAGTATTTT. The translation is CASSSQRSHTQYF.